Below, 3 T cell receptor beta chains from the same sample are listed, as sequenced in a study of shared clonotypes between healthy human individuals. TCRdb keeps only in-frame clones here, not all; method: immunoSEQ multiplex PCR. The data show about 710,000 clones, approximately 72% seen once. The sample was memory CD4+ T cells sorted from blood. Subset given: CD45RA-negative fraction. These receptors were obtained from a woman in her 30s in good health.

This clone was seen only a few times. The chain uses TRBV27 and TRBJ2-3, with D unresolved. The CDR3 length is 16 residues. Germline-derived CDR1 and CDR2 are MNHEY and SMNVEV (reference sequence). V dropped 2 bases and J dropped 2 bases, with 14 bases sitting between them. CDR3 sequence (DNA): TGTGCCAGCAGTTTACGCAGTTCAGAACCCACAGATACGCAGTATTTT. Translation gives CASSLRSSEPTDTQYF.

A note on this clone: The CDR3 carries no conserved terminal phenylalanine or tryptophan, so it likely arises from a read error. Because the CDR3's place on the DNA is in doubt, the DNA is left out and the CDR3 is given as listed by TCRdb. The gene calls are TRBV6-1 and TRBJ1-2. The CDR3 comprises 8 residues, both ends counted. Germline V lookup: CDR1 MNHNS, CDR2 SASEGT. CDR3 sequence reads: CAGEDIGY.

The chain combines TRBV4-1 with TRBJ2-2; 11 nucleotides line up with TRBD2. The CDR3 loop spans 16 amino acids. After removal of 1 base from V and 3 bases from J, the junction contained 1 base not matched to a gene. CDR1 MGHRA and CDR2 YSYEKL come from the germline V gene. The CDR3 nucleotides are TGCGCCAGCAGCCAAGGGGGACTAGCGGACACCGGGGAGCTGTTTTTT. Translating gives CASSQGGLADTGELFF.